What follows are 21 T cell receptor beta chains derived from one specimen sequenced in a study of T cells in Graves' hyperthyroidism and ophthalmopathy. What was amplified from RNA transcripts were TCR beta CDR3 regions. First-round RT-PCR targeting the TCR CDR3 was performed with the HTBI primer set. MiXCR was run by TCRdb on the multiplex PCR reads, yielding one entry per CDR3 protein. The table lists roughly 500,000 distinct CDR3 sequences, over 35% of them singletons, with about 45% in the top ten. Sequencing was carried out using peripheral blood or thyroid tissue (not recorded which). All receptors derive from an adult woman with Graves' disease, either hyperthyroidism or ophthalmopathy (not recorded which).

This clonotype turned up a few times. This chain links TRBV30 with TRBJ1-1; no clear D gene. V gave up 3 bases and J gave up 0 bases, with 8 bases separating them. The CDR3 is 13 residues long. Looked up from germline, CDR1 is GTSNPN and CDR2 is SVGIG (reference sequence). Here the CDR3 reads CAWRLGMNTEAFF. In DNA, the CDR3 is TGTGCCTGGAGGTTAGGGATGAACACTGAAGCTTTCTTT.

This sequence joins TRBV7-2 and TRBJ1-1, with 7 bases lining up with TRBD1. The CDR3 consists of 13 residues. The trim removed 11 bases at V and 4 bases at J, leaving 10 bases unmatched. Germline CDR1 SGHTA, CDR2 FQGNSA. The CDR3 region has the DNA TGTGCCGGCCGGGGGCAGGGGGTCACTGAAGCTTTCTTT. This translates into CAGRGQGVTEAFF.

The chain recombines TRBV4-1 with TRBJ1-5; maybe TRBD1 (6 bases). V was pared by 0 bases and J by 7 bases, with 10 bases between. This CDR3 has 14 residues. Germline V gene lookup returns CDR1 MGHRA and CDR2 YSYEKL. The CDR3 spells CASSQDWGRQPQHF. Written as DNA, the CDR3 is TGCGCCAGCAGCCAAGATTGGGGGCGGCAGCCCCAGCATTTT.

V gene TRBV11-2 combines with J gene TRBJ2-6; D ambiguous. The germline gives CDR1 SGHAT, CDR2 FQNNGV. The CDR3 loop spans 15 amino acids. V was trimmed by 5 bases and J by 0 bases, leaving 8 bases between them. The CDR3 protein is CASSEGISGANVLTF. DNA of the CDR3: TGTGCCAGCAGCGAAGGGATCTCTGGGGCCAACGTCCTGACTTTC.

This clonotype was seen repeatedly, ten times or more. The chain combines TRBV14 with TRBJ1-1; no reliable D call. V lost 2 bases and J lost 0, with 16 bases in between. The germline gives CDR1 SGHDN, CDR2 FVKESK. The CDR3 runs 17 residues. The DNA of the CDR3 is TGTGCCAGCAGCCAAACACGGACGGGGAACTTGAACACTGAAGCTTTCTTT. Its protein is CASSQTRTGNLNTEAFF. The full variable domain, in which reference TRBV14 and TRBJ1-1 provide the parts outside the CDR3, is EAGVTQFPSHSVIEKGQTVTLRCDPISGHDNLYWYRRVMGKEIKFLLHFVKESKQDESGMPNNRFLAERTGGTYSTLKVQPAELEDSGVYFCASSQTRTGNLNTEAFFGQGTRLTVV.

This chain uses TRBV28 with TRBJ1-3, with D unclear. Germline CDR1 MDHEN, CDR2 SYDVKM. This CDR3 is 13 amino acids long. V was pared by 4 bases and J by 2 bases, with 6 bases between. CDR3 in amino acids: CASSWDTGNTIYF. CDR3 bases: TGTGCCAGCAGTTGGGATACTGGAAACACCATATATTTT.

CDR3 protein: CASSLVPEQETQYF. The DNA of the CDR3 is TGTGCCAGCAGCTTAGTCCCGGAACAAGAGACCCAGTACTTC. This chain links TRBV7-9 with TRBJ2-5, with unresolved D. This CDR3 is built from 14 residues. Germline CDR1 reads SEHNR; CDR2 reads FQNEAQ (reference sequence). Trimming removed 1 base from V and 2 bases from J, with 8 bases in between. Supplemented by reference TRBV7-9 and TRBJ2-5, the full variable domain reads DTGVSQNPRHKITKRGQNVTFRCDPISEHNRLYWYRQTLGQGPEFLTYFQNEAQLEKSRLLSDRFSAERPKGSFSTLEIQRTEQGDSAMYLCASSLVPEQETQYFGPGTRLLVL.

The sample holds many counts of this clonotype. V usage is TRBV3-1 and J usage is TRBJ1-2; D gene unclear. CDR1 is LGHDT, CDR2 YNNKEL, per germline (reference sequence). Trimming stripped 1 base from V and 6 bases from J, with 9 bases between. This CDR3 has 13 residues. CDR3 in amino acids: CASSQVVRDGYTF. CDR3 in DNA: TGTGCCAGCAGCCAAGTTGTAAGGGATGGCTACACCTTC.

This clonotype has just a few counts. The V gene is TRBV10-3, the J gene TRBJ1-1, with D possibly being TRBD1 (6 bases). The germline V gene has CDR1 ENHRY and CDR2 SYGVKD. The CDR3 runs 14 residues. With 7 bases removed from V and 2 bases from J, the gap between germline ends came to 14 bases. CDR3 sequence: CAINRMTGNTEAFF. CDR3 sequence (DNA): TGTGCCATCAACAGAATGACAGGCAACACTGAAGCTTTCTTT.

J is TRBJ2-5 and V is TRBV19; D is unresolved. The germline CDR1 and CDR2 sequences are LNHDA and SQIVND (reference sequence). Trimming took off 3 bases at V and 4 bases at J, with 6 bases between the two ends. The CDR3 length is 12 residues. CDR3 DNA: TGTGCCAGTAGTATGGATCGAGAGACCCAGTACTTC. Amino acids: CASSMDRETQYF.

The rearrangement links TRBV7-2 to TRBJ2-2; TRBD1 matches at 8 bases. CDR1 is SGHTA, CDR2 FQGNSA, per germline. Losses at the gene ends were 4 bases for V and 7 bases for J; bases not matched to a gene: 8. The CDR3 spans 15 residues. The CDR3 reads CASSSGQGARGELFF. DNA of the CDR3: TGTGCCAGCAGCTCCGGTCAGGGGGCACGCGGGGAGCTGTTTTTT.

This clonotype came up many times. The chain joins TRBV10-3 to TRBJ1-5; D is ambiguous. In germline, CDR1 is ENHRY, CDR2 SYGVKD. This CDR3 has 16 residues. Trimming took 0 bases from V and 1 from J, leaving 10 bases between them. CDR3 residues: CAISESSQKSNQPQHF. CDR3 DNA sequence: TGTGCCATCAGTGAGTCGAGCCAGAAGAGCAATCAGCCCCAGCATTTT.

The J gene is TRBJ2-5, the V gene TRBV15; 7 bases are shared with TRBD2. The CDR3 extends over 13 amino acids. The germline gives CDR1 LNHNV, CDR2 YYDKDF (reference sequence). Trimming took 8 bases from V and 3 from J; bases not matched to a gene: 6. CDR3 protein: CATAGTNEETQYF. For the CDR3, the DNA is TGTGCCACCGCCGGGACTAACGAAGAGACCCAGTACTTC. Combining the CDR3 with reference TRBV15 and TRBJ2-5 gives the whole variable domain DAMVIQNPRYQVTQFGKPVTLSCSQTLNHNVMYWYQQKSSQAPKLLFHYYDKDFNNEADTPDNFQSRRPNTSFCFLDIRSPGLGDTAMYLCATAGTNEETQYFGPGTRLLVL.

This clonotype was seen ten or more times. This rearrangement joins TRBV10-3 to TRBJ2-5, with TRBD1 matching 11 bases. From germline, CDR1 is ENHRY and CDR2 SYGVKD. The CDR3 length is 14 residues. Unmatched junction bases numbered 9, after V lost 6 bases and J lost 9 bases. This CDR3 is CAIRESGTGGAQYF. The CDR3 DNA reads as TGTGCCATCAGAGAATCCGGGACAGGGGGGGCCCAGTACTTC.

A few counts support this clonotype. A single base separates this from a much larger clone, so it may be a read error. The genes are TRBV6-1 and TRBJ1-1; the D is unclear. Germline CDR1 and CDR2: MNHNS and SASEGT. Trimming cost V 6 bases and J 4 bases, with 6 bases left between them. This CDR3 has 11 amino acids. The CDR3 region has the DNA TGTGCCAGCAGACGAGTCACTGAAGCTTTCTTT. Its protein is CASRRVTEAFF.

The CDR3 region is CASSLVSKDSPLHF. CDR3 DNA: TGTGCCAGCAGCTTAGTTAGTAAGGATTCACCCCTCCACTTT. The chain recombines TRBV7-9 with TRBJ1-6; no clear D gene. The germline CDR1 and CDR2 sequences are SEHNR and FQNEAQ (reference sequence). The CDR3 runs 14 residues. Trimming left V 1 base short and J 8 bases short, with 9 bases between.

V is TRBV2 and J is TRBJ1-3; D gene ambiguous. The CDR3 runs 15 residues. Germline CDR1 is SNHLY and CDR2 is FYNNEI. V lost 7 bases to trimming and J lost 0 bases, with 13 bases between them. The CDR3 DNA reads as TGTGCCAGCACGCAATTGACGAACTCTGGAAACACCATATATTTT. Amino acid sequence: CASTQLTNSGNTIYF. Looking up the rest from reference TRBV2 and TRBJ1-3 gives the full variable domain: EPEVTQTPSHQVTQMGQEVILRCVPISNHLYFYWYRQILGQKVEFLVSFYNNEISEKSEIFDDQFSVERPDGSNFTLKIRSTKLEDSAMYFCASTQLTNSGNTIYFGEGSWLTVV.

In this sample, this clonotype turned up many times. This chain uses TRBV10-3 with TRBJ2-7; 8 nucleotides agree with TRBD1. In germline, CDR1 is ENHRY, CDR2 SYGVKD. V was pared by 4 bases and J by 7 bases, with 12 bases of the junction left unmatched. The CDR3 runs 15 residues. The CDR3: CAISGSGQGIREQYF. The CDR3 region has the DNA TGTGCCATCAGTGGTAGCGGACAGGGTATTCGGGAGCAGTACTTC.

At least ten counts were recorded for this clonotype. V and J are TRBV20-1 and TRBJ2-6; 9 bases are a match to TRBD2. The ends lost 6 bases at V and 3 bases at J; junction bases unmatched: 3. Germline CDR1 reads DFQATT; CDR2 reads SNEGSKA (reference sequence). The CDR3 covers 14 residues. This chain's CDR3 is CSARRGGGANVLTF. The CDR3 nucleotides read TGCAGTGCAAGGCGGGGGGGTGGGGCCAACGTCCTGACTTTC.

Many counts were recorded for this clonotype. The chain carries TRBV7-9 and TRBJ2-7; no firm D call. Germline CDR1 and CDR2: SEHNR and FQNEAQ (reference sequence). The CDR3 runs to 18 residues. Trimming removed 1 base at V and 0 bases at J, with 19 bases between. CDR3 in amino acids: CASSLDDRLGRSSYEQYF. The CDR3 region has the DNA TGTGCCAGCAGCTTAGATGACCGATTGGGCAGGAGCTCCTACGAGCAGTACTTC.

As DNA, the CDR3 is TGTGCCAGCAGCTTAGCGCGGGACAGGAACTACGAGCAGTACTTC. Its translation: CASSLARDRNYEQYF. The chain is built from TRBV7-8 and TRBJ2-5; 8 nucleotides match TRBD1. The J call is in doubt because the DNA end fits TRBJ2-7 better. The CDR3 spans 15 residues. CDR1 is SGHVS, CDR2 FQNEAQ, per germline.